This TCR beta chain was documented in a study of esophageal squamous cell carcinoma under preoperative chemotherapy. Study context: TCR repertoires were profiled from both peripheral blood T cells and tumor-infiltrating lymphocytes. Study-wide points: After chemotherapy, TCR diversity rose significantly in peripheral T cells but not in tumor-infiltrating lymphocytes. After treatment, tumor-infiltrating lymphocytes apparently came partly from blood T cells.

One entry per CDR3 protein, called by TCRdb with MiXCR from the PCR reads. This sample yields approximately 30,000 distinct CDR3 sequences, of which 40% to 60% are seen a single time; 10% to 15% belongs to the top ten. Time point in this sample: before preoperative PTX-NDP chemotherapy. Comment on this clonotype: Its antigen is undetermined.

Germline V CDR1 and CDR2: SGHVS, FNYEAQ. V dropped 5 bases and J dropped 3; count of bases not matched to a gene: 14. The CDR3 is 17 amino acids. The clonotype comes from a human donor with esophageal squamous cell carcinoma. The donor label of this sample is uncertain. The rearrangement joins TRBV7-6 to TRBJ2-5, with 8 bases identical to TRBD2. This material was collected from a patient given preoperative chemotherapy. The CDR3 bases are TGTGCCAGCAGCGCGGGGGGCGGGGGCCGGTACAAAGAGACCCAGTACTTC. It is translated as CASSAGGGGRYKETQYF. Together with reference TRBV7-6 and TRBJ2-5, the CDR3 gives the full variable domain: GAGVSQSPRYKVTKRGQDVALRCDPISGHVSLYWYRQALGQGPEFLTYFNYEAQQDKSGLPNDRFSAERPEGSISTLTIQRTEQRDSAMYRCASSAGGGGRYKETQYFGPGTRLLVL.